The rows below give T cell receptor beta chains drawn from one sample of a study of blood T cell repertoires in COVID-19. Produced via immunoSEQ multiplex PCR; TCRdb's table is partial and in-frame only. The sample gives some 250,000 clones, 75% to 90% of which show up once; 9.5% to 15% is in the top ten. Sequenced sample: peripheral blood. All receptors come from a woman aged 60-70 years with active or convalescent COVID-19. CDR3s include the opening cysteine and the closing phenylalanine or tryptophan. D genes are given only for firm matches. Rows give clone size only sometimes, using once, few, many, or a class for an expanded clone.

d_call	j_call	clone_size	v_call	cdr3_nt	cdr3_aa
TRBD1	TRBJ2-7	NA	TRBV27	TGTGCCAGCAGTTTATACTTGACAGGGGACCCCTACGAGCAGTACTTC	CASSLYLTGDPYEQYF
NA	TRBJ2-5	NA	TRBV5-4	TGTGCCAGCAGCTTGGACCGGGGGGAGACCCAGTACTTC	CASSLDRGETQYF
TRBD1	TRBJ1-1	NA	TRBV19	TGTGCCAGTAGACCTGGACAGGGCCCCCTCATGAACACTGAAGCTTTCTTT	CASRPGQGPLMNTEAFF
NA	TRBJ2-1	NA	TRBV11-2	TGTGCCAGCAGGCCCGGGGGCTCCTACAATGAGCAGTTCTTC	CASRPGGSYNEQFF
TRBD1	TRBJ1-2	NA	TRBV10-3	TGTGCCATCAGTGAGGGGGACAGGGCAATGGGAGGCTACACCTTC	CAISEGDRAMGGYTF
NA	TRBJ2-7	NA	TRBV18	TGTGCCAGCTCACCTTACACCTCCTACGAGCAGTACTTC	CASSPYTSYEQYF
TRBD2	TRBJ2-5	NA	TRBV19	TGTGCCAGTAGATCGCGGGGGGCCCAACAAGAGACCCAGTACTTC	CASRSRGAQQETQYF
TRBD1	TRBJ2-7	NA	TRBV5-6	TGTGCCAGCAGCGAAAAGCCGACAGGGTTCTACGAGCAGTACTTC	CASSEKPTGFYEQYF
NA	TRBJ1-2	NA	TRBV6-5	TGTGCCAGCAGTACGACAGGCCTCGATGGCTACACCTTC	CASSTTGLDGYTF
NA	TRBJ1-2	NA	TRBV29-1	TGCAGCGTTGGGCTGCAAGGGGGCTATGGCTACACCTTC	CSVGLQGGYGYTF
TRBD1	TRBJ1-5	NA	TRBV30	TGTGCCTGGAGCACAGGGGTTCAGCCCCAGCATTTT	CAWSTGVQPQHF
TRBD1	TRBJ1-3	NA	TRBV11-2	TGTGCCAGCAGCTGGGGGACAGGCTCTGGAAACACCATATATTTT	CASSWGTGSGNTIYF
NA	TRBJ1-1	NA	TRBV27	TGTGCCAGCAGTTTAGGGAGAAGCACTGAAGCTTTCTTT	CASSLGRSTEAFF
TRBD1	TRBJ1-4	NA	TRBV7-9	TGTGCCAGCAGCTTGTCGGGGACAGGGGATGAAAAACTGTTTTTT	CASSLSGTGDEKLFF
NA	TRBJ1-3	NA	TRBV5-5	TGTGCCAGCAGCCCGCGGGCCAGCTCTGGAAACACCATATATTTT	CASSPRASSGNTIYF
TRBD1	TRBJ1-3	few	TRBV6-5	TGTGCCAGCAGTTTGGAGGGGACAGGCTCTGGAAACACCATATATTTT	CASSLEGTGSGNTIYF
TRBD1	TRBJ1-4	once	TRBV13	TGTGCCAGCAGCTCCCGGGACAGGGGAAATGAAAAACTGTTTTTT	CASSSRDRGNEKLFF
NA	TRBJ2-3	NA	TRBV13	TGTGCCAGCAGCTTAGCGGGTGCGGGTAGCACAGATACGCAGTATTTT	CASSLAGAGSTDTQYF
NA	TRBJ1-4	NA	TRBV12-3/TRBV12-4	TGTGCCAGCAGGCAATTAGGGGCGGAAAAACTGTTTTTT	CASRQLGAEKLFF
TRBD1	TRBJ1-2	NA	TRBV12-3/TRBV12-4	TGTGCCAGTTCTGGGACAGGGCTAGGCTACACCTTC	CASSGTGLGYTF
NA	TRBJ1-6	NA	TRBV6-5	TGTGCCAGCAGGGACACTCTGGGTTCACCCCTCCACTTT	CASRDTLGSPLHF
NA	TRBJ2-2	NA	TRBV30	TGTGCCTGGAGTGTGTGGGCAGGGAACACCGGGGAGCTGTTTTTT	CAWSVWAGNTGELFF
TRBD1	TRBJ2-2	NA	TRBV6-5	TGTGCCAGCATGAGAACAGGGGGCACCGGGGAGCTGTTTTTT	CASMRTGGTGELFF
NA	TRBJ2-2	NA	TRBV11-2	TGTGCCAGCCGTCCGACCGACACGAACACCGGGGAGCTGTTTTTT	CASRPTDTNTGELFF
NA	TRBJ2-1	NA	TRBV6-2/TRBV6-3	TGTGCCAGCAGTTACTCTCTGGGGCGATCCTCCTACAATGAGCAGTTCTTC	CASSYSLGRSSYNEQFF
TRBD1	TRBJ2-3	NA	TRBV6-4	TGTGCCAGCAGTGCGGCCGGGACAGGGACCTGGGATACGCAGTATTTT	CASSAAGTGTWDTQYF
NA	TRBJ2-7	NA	TRBV5-1	TGCGCCAGCAGCTTGGTTGGGGGGTCCCCCCTCTACGAGCAGTACTTC	CASSLVGGSPLYEQYF
NA	TRBJ2-2	NA	TRBV6-1	TGTGCCAGCCGTGAGGGCGCGGAGCTGTTTTTT	CASREGAELFF
NA	TRBJ1-1	once	TRBV19	TGTGCCAGTAGTCCCTCGAGAGGGGGCACTGAAGCTTTCTTT	CASSPSRGGTEAFF
NA	TRBJ2-1	NA	TRBV6-5	TGTGCCAGCAGTTACATCCGGGGGAGCTCCTACAATGAGCAGTTCTTC	CASSYIRGSSYNEQFF
TRBD1	TRBJ1-6	NA	TRBV19	TGTGCCAGTCGCAACCCCCCCGGGACAGGGAGCTCCTATAATTCACCCCTCCACTTT	CASRNPPGTGSSYNSPLHF
NA	TRBJ1-6	NA	TRBV11-2	TGTGCCAGCAGCTTGGCCGGGGTTAATTCACCCCTCCACTTT	CASSLAGVNSPLHF
NA	TRBJ1-1	NA	TRBV11-1	TGTGCCAGCAGCTTATTGAGTGAGACTGAAGCTTTCTTT	CASSLLSETEAFF